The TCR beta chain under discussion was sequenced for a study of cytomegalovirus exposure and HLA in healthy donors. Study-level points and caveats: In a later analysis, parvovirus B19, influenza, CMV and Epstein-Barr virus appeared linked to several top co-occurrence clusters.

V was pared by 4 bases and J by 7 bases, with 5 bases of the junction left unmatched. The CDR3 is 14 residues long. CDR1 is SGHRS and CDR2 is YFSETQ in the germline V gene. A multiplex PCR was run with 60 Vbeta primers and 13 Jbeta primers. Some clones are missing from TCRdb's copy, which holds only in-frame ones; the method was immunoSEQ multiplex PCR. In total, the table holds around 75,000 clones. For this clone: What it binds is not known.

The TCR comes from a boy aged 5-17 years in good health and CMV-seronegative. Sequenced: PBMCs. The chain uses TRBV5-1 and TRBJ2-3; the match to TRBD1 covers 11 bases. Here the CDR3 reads CASSLGQGGHTQYF. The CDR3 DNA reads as TGCGCCAGCAGCCTGGGACAGGGGGGGCATACGCAGTATTTT.